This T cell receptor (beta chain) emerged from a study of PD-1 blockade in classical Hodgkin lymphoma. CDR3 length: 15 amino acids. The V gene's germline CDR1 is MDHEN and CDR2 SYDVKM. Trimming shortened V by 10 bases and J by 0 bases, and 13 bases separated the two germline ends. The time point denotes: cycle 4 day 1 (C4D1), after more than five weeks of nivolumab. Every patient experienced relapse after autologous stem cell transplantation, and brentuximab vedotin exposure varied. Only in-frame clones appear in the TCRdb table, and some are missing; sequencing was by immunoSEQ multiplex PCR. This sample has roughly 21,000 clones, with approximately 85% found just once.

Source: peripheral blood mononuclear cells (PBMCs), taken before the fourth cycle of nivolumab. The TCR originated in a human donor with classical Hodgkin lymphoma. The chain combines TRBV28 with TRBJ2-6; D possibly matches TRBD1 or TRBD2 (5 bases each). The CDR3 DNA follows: TGTGCCACCGTGTCAGGGAGCTCTGGGGCCAACGTCCTGACTTTC. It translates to CATVSGSSGANVLTF.